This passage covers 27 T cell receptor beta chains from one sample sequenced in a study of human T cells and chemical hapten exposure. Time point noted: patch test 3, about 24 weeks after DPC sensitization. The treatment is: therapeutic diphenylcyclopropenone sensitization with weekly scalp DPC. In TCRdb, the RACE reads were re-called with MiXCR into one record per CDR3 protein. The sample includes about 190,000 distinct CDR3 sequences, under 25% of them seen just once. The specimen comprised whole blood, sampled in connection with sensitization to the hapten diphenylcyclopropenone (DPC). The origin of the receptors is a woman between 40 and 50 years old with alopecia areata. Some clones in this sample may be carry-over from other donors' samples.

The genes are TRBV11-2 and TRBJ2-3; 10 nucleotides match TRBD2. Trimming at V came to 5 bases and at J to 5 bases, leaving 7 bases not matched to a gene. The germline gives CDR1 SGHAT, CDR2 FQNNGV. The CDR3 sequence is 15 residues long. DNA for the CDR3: TGTGCCAGCAGCCCCCGACTAGCGGGCGGAGATACGCAGTATTTT. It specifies CASSPRLAGGDTQYF.

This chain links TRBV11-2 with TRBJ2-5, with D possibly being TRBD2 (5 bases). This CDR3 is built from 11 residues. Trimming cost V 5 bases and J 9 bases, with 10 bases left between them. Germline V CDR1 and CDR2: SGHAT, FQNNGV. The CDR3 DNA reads TGTGCCAGCAGCCCGGGATGGGCCCAGTACTTC. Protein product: CASSPGWAQYF.

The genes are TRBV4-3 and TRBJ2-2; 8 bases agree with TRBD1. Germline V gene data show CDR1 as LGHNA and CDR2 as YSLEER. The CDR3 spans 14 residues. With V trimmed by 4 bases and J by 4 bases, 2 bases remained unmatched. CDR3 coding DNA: TGCGCCAGCAGCCTGGACAGGGCCACCGGGGAGCTGTTTTTT. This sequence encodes CASSLDRATGELFF.

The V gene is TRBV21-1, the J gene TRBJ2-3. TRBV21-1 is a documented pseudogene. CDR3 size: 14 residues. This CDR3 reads CASSKAGGTDTQYF. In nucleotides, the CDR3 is TGTGCCAGCAGCAAGGCTGGCGGCACAGATACGCAGTATTTT.

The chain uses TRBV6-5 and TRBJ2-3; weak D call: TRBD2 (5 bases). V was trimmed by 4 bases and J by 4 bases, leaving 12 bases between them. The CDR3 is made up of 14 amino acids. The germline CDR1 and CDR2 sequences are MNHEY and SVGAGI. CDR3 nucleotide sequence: TGTGCCAGCAGTTCCGGAGGCAGAGCAGATACGCAGTATTTT. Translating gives CASSSGGRADTQYF.

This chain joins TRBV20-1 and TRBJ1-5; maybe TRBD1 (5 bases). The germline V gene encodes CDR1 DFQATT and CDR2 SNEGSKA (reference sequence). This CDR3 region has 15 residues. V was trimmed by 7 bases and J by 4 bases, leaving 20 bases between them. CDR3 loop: CSVTQGGGGNQPQHF. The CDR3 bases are TGCAGTGTGACGCAGGGCGGGGGGGGGAATCAGCCCCAGCATTTT.

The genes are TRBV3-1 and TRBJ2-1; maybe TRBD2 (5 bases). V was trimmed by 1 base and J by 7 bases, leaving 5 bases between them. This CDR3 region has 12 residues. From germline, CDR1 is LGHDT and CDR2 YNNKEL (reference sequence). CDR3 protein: CASSQAGNEQFF. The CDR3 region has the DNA TGTGCCAGCAGCCAAGCGGGGAATGAGCAGTTCTTC.

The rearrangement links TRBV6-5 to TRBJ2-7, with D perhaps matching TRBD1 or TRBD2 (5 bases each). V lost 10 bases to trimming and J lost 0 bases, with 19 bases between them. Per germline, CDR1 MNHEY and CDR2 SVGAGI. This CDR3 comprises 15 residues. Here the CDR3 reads CATAAGTPSSYEQYF. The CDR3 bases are TGTGCCACCGCTGCCGGGACCCCGAGCTCCTACGAGCAGTACTTC.

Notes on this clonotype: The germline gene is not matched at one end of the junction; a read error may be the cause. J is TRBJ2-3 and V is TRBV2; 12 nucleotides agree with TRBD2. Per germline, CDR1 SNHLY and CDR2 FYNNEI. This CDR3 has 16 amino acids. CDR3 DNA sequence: TGTGCCAGCAGTGAGACTAGCGGGAGACTCACAAATACGCAGTATTTT. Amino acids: CASSETSGRLTNTQYF.

CDR3 loop: CSASPSESSYNEQFF. The CDR3 DNA is TGCAGTGCTAGCCCATCTGAGAGTTCCTACAATGAGCAGTTCTTC. The rearrangement links TRBV20-1 to TRBJ2-1; D unclear. The V end lost 3 bases, the J end lost 1 base, and 13 bases lay between the germline ends. Per germline, CDR1 DFQATT and CDR2 SNEGSKA (reference sequence). This CDR3 is 15 amino acids long.

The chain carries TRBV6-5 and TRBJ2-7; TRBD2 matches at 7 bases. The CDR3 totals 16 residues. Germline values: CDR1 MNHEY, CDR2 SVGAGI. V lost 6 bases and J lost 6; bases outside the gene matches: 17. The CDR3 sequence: CASSSSLELGRGEQYF. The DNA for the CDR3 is TGTGCCAGCAGCTCCTCCTTAGAGCTAGGGAGGGGCGAGCAGTACTTC.

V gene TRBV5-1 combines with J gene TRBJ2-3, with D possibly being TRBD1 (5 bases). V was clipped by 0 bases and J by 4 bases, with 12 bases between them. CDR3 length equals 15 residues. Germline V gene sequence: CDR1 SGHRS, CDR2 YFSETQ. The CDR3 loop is CASSLEGKGADTQYF. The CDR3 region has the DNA TGCGCCAGCAGCTTGGAGGGGAAGGGCGCAGATACGCAGTATTTT. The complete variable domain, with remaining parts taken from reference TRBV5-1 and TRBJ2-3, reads KAGVTQTPRYLIKTRGQQVTLSCSPISGHRSVSWYQQTPGQGLQFLFEYFSETQRNKGNFPGRFSGRQFSNSRSEMNVSTLELGDSALYLCASSLEGKGADTQYFGPGTRLTVL.

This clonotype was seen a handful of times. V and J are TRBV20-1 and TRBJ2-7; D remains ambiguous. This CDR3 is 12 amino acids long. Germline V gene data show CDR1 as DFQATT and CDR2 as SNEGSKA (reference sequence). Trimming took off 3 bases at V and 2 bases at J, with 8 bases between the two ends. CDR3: CSASDGPYEQYF. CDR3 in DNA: TGCAGTGCTAGCGATGGTCCCTACGAGCAGTACTTC.

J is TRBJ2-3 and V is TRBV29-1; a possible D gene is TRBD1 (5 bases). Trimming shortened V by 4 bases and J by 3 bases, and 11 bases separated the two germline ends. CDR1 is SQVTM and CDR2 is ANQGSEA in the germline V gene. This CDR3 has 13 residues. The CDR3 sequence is CSVARGPTDTQYF. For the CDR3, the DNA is TGCAGCGTTGCTAGGGGCCCTACAGATACGCAGTATTTT.

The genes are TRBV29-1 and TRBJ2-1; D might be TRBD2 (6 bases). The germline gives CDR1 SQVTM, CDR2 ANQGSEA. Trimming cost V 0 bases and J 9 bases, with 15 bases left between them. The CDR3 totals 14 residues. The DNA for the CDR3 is TGCAGCGTTGAAGAAGGAGGGCTTTGGGTTGAGCAGTTCTTC. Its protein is CSVEEGGLWVEQFF.

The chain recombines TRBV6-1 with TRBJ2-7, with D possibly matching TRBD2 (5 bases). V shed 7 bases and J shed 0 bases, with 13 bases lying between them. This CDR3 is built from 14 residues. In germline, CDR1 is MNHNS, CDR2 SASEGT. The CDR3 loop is CASMGAPSSYEQYF. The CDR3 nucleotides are TGTGCCAGCATGGGAGCCCCAAGCTCCTACGAGCAGTACTTC.

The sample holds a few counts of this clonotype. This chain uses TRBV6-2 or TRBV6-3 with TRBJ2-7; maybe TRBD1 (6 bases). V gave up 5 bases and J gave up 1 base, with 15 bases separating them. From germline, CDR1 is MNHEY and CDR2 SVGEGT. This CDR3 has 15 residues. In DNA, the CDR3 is TGTGCCAGCAGTACGTCCGGGACACGATCCTACGAGCAGTACTTC. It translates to CASSTSGTRSYEQYF.

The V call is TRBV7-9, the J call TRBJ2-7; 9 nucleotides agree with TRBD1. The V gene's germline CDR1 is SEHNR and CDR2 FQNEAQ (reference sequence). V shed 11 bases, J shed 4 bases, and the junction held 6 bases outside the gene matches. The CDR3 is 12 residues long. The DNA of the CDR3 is TGTGCCGGGGGACAGGGCGGGTACGAGCAGTACTTC. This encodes CAGGQGGYEQYF.

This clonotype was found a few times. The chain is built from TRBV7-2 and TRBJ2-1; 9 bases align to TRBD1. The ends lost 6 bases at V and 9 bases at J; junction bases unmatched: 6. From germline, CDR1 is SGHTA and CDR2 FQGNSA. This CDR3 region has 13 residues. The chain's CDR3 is CASSQTGGLEQFF. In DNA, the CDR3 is TGTGCCAGCAGTCAGACAGGGGGACTTGAGCAGTTCTTC.

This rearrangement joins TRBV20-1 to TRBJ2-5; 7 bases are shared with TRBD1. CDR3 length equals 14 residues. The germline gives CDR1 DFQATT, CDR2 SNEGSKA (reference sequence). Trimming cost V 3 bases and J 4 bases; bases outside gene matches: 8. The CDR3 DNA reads TGCAGTGCTAGTATCCGGGCAGGGGGAGAGACCCAGTACTTC. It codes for CSASIRAGGETQYF.

The CDR3 nucleotides read TGTGCCAGCAGCTTAGAACGGTTAAATGGCTACACCTTC. As protein: CASSLERLNGYTF. V usage is TRBV7-2 and J usage is TRBJ1-2, with D unclear. The V end was cut by 1 base, the J end by 6 bases, with 9 bases between. This CDR3 contains 13 residues. The germline V gene encodes CDR1 SGHTA and CDR2 FQGNSA.

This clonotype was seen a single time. The CDR3 loop is CASSLAYGGLETQYF. In DNA form, the CDR3 reads TGTGCCAGCAGCTTAGCTTACGGGGGGCTCGAGACCCAGTACTTC. The chain couples TRBV7-2 to TRBJ2-5; TRBD2 is a possible D gene (7 bases). V lost 0 bases to trimming and J lost 5 bases, with 13 bases between them. Germline assignment: CDR1 SGHTA and CDR2 FQGNSA. This CDR3 is built from 15 residues.

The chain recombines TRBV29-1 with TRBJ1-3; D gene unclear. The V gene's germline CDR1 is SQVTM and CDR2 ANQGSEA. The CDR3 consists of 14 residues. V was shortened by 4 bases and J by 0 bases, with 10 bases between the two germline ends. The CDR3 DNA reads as TGCAGCGTTGCGACCTTGAGCTCTGGAAACACCATATATTTT. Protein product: CSVATLSSGNTIYF. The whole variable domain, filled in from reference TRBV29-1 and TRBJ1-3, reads SAVISQKPSRDICQRGTSLTIQCQVDSQVTMMFWYRQQPGQSLTLIATANQGSEATYESGFVIDKFPISRPNLTFSTLTVSNMSPEDSSIYLCSVATLSSGNTIYFGEGSWLTVV.

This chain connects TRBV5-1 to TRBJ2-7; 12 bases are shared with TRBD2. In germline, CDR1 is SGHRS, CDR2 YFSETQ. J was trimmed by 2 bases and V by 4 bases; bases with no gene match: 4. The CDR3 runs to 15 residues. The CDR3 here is CASSPSSGRAYEQYF. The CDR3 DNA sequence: TGCGCCAGCAGCCCGTCTAGCGGGAGGGCCTACGAGCAGTACTTC.

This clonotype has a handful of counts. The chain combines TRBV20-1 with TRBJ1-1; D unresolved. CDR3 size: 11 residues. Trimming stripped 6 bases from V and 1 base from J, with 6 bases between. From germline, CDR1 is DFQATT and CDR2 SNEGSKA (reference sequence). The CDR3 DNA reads TGCAGTGCCACTGGGAACACTGAAGCTTTCTTT. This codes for CSATGNTEAFF.

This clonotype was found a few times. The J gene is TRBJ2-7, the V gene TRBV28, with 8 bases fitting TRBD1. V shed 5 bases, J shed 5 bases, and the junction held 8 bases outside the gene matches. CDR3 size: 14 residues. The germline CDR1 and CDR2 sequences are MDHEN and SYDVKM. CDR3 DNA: TGTGCCAGCAGTCACTCAGGGGGCGAGGACGAGCAGTACTTC. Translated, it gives CASSHSGGEDEQYF.

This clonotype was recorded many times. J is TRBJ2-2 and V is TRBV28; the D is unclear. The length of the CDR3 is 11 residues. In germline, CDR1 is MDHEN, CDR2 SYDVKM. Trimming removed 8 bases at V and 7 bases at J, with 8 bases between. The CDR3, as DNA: TGTGCCAGCGGAGTTTTCGGGGAGCTGTTTTTT. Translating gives CASGVFGELFF.